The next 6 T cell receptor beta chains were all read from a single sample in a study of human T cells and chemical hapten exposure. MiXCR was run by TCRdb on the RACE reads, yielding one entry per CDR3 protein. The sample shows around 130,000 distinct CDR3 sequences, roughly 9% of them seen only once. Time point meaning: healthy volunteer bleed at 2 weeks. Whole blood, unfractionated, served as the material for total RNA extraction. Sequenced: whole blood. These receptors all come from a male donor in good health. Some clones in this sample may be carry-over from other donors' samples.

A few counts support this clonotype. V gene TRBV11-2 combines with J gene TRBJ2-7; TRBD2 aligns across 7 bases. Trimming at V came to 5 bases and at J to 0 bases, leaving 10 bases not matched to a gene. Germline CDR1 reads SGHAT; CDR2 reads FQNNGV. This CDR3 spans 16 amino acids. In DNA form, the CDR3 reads TGTGCCAGCAGCCCCCTAATATCGGGAGGCTCCTACGAGCAGTACTTC. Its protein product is CASSPLISGGSYEQYF.

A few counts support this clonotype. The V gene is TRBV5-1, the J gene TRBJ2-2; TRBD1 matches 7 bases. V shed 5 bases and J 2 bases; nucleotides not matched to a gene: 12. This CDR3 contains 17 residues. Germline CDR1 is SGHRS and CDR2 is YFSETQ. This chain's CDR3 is CASSLSSGQTNTGELFF. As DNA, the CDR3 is TGCGCCAGCAGTTTGTCATCGGGACAGACAAACACCGGGGAGCTGTTTTTT. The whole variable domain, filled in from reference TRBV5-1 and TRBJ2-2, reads KAGVTQTPRYLIKTRGQQVTLSCSPISGHRSVSWYQQTPGQGLQFLFEYFSETQRNKGNFPGRFSGRQFSNSRSEMNVSTLELGDSALYLCASSLSSGQTNTGELFFGEGSRLTVL.

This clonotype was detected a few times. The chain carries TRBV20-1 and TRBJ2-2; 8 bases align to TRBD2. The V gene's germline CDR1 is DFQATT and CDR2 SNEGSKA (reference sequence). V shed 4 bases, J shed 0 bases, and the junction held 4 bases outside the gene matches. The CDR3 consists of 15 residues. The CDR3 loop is CSAILTSANTGELFF. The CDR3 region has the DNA TGCAGTGCTATCCTGACTAGCGCGAACACCGGGGAGCTGTTTTTT.

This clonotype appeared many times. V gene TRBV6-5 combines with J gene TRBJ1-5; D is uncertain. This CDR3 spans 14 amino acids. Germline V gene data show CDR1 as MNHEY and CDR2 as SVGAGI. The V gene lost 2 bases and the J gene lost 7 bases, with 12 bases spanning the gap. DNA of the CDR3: TGTGCCAGCAGTTACGGAGGAGGAGAGCAGCCCCAGCATTTT. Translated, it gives CASSYGGGEQPQHF.

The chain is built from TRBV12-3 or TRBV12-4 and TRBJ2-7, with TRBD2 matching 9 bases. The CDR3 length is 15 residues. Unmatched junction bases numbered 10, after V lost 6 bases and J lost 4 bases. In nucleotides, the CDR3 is TGTGCCAGCAGCGACGGAGCGGGAGGTGCTTACGAGCAGTACTTC. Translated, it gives CASSDGAGGAYEQYF.

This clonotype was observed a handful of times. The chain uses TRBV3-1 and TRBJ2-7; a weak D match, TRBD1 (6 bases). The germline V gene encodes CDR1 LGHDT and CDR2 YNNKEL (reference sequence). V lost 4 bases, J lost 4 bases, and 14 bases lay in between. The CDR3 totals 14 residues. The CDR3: CASSRTTGGYEQYF. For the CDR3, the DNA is TGTGCCAGCAGCCGAACGACAGGAGGATACGAGCAGTACTTC.